This TCR beta chain was retrieved from a study of vaccination and CD4 T cells after COVID-19. Study-level points and caveats: A relatively small number of convalescent patients were studied, and no early post-infection timepoints were included.

With V trimmed by 4 bases and J by 2 bases, 5 bases remained unmatched. The germline V gene encodes CDR1 SGHNT and CDR2 YYREEE (reference sequence). This CDR3 region has 14 residues. The treatment was: approximately nine-day PBMC culture with coronavirus spike peptide pools or control peptides (ViraFEST assay). Comments on this clonotype: The target antigen is unknown.

Cultured CD4+ T cells had their DNA profiled by the Oncomine TCR Beta short-read assay. From the PCR reads, TCRdb called clonotypes with MiXCR, one entry per CDR3 protein. Here the sample spans some 11,000 distinct CDR3 sequences, around 67% being singletons. The chain carries TRBV5-4 and TRBJ2-7; TRBD2 matches 8 bases. The sequenced sample consisted of CD4+ T cells from blood, cultured in vitro. The source is a human donor who had recovered from COVID-19. Written as DNA, the CDR3 is TGTGCCAGCAGCAAAGGACTAGCCACCTACGAGCAGTACTTC. It codes for CASSKGLATYEQYF. The full variable domain, with the rest looked up from reference TRBV5-4 and TRBJ2-7, is ETGVTQSPTHLIKTRGQQVTLRCSSQSGHNTVSWYQQALGQGPQFIFQYYREEENGRGNFPPRFSGLQFPNYSSELNVNALELDDSALYLCASSKGLATYEQYFGPGTRLTVT.